This T cell receptor beta chain was obtained from a study of response to subunit inactivated influenza vaccine. General observations from the study: There was a suggestion from the authors that each seasonal influenza vaccination recruits few new T cells.

Concerning this clonotype: What it recognizes is unknown.

Each CDR3 protein gets one entry after TCRdb re-called the RT-PCR reads with MiXCR. The sample has hundreds of thousands of distinct CDR3 sequences, approximately 7.1% seen once. Germline V gene data show CDR1 as DFQATT and CDR2 as SNEGSKA (reference sequence). Trimming left V 4 bases short and J 1 base short, with 10 bases between. The CDR3 is made up of 14 amino acids. This sequence joins TRBV20-1 and TRBJ2-2; tentative D call: TRBD2 (5 bases). The sequencing here drew on PBMCs from blood, taken less than 25 months after vaccination. The sequence came from a man between 50 and 70 years old who received an inactivated influenza vaccine. The CDR3 coding sequence is TGCAGTGCTACTCTCGCGGGGAACACCGGGGAGCTGTTTTTT. Translation gives CSATLAGNTGELFF.